The 10 T cell receptor beta chains given below trace back to one sample, sequenced in a study of tumor-infiltrating lymphocytes in primary liver carcinoma. Making TCR beta cDNA involved approximately 0.5 ug total RNA and a constant-region primer. ARM-PCR was slightly modified, and three nested multiplex PCR rounds with it gave rise to the TCR beta libraries. It was with TRBV1-TRBV30 forward primers and a C-beta reverse primer that the first two PCR rounds were run, at about 9 cycles each. TCRdb reprocessed the multiplex PCR reads with MiXCR, giving one entry per CDR3 protein. The profile shows more than 55,000 distinct CDR3 sequences, 65% to 80% of them singletons. Extraction of RNA together with DNA used roughly 19-32 mg of unsorted bulk tissue. Source material: liver tumor tissue from sampling region 2. Subset defined: tumor region T2, inferior pole. The receptors come from a man in his forties or fifties with primary liver carcinoma and hepatitis B virus infection.

This clonotype was seen at least ten times. The CDR3 nucleotides read TGCGCCAGCAGCCAAGTAGGACAGTCGGCCAAAAACATTCAGTACTTC. It codes for CASSQVGQSAKNIQYF. The gene calls are TRBV4-1 and TRBJ2-4; TRBD1 might be the D (6 bases). Trimming took off 1 base at V and 1 base at J, with 11 bases between the two ends. The CDR3 runs 16 residues. In germline, CDR1 is MGHRA, CDR2 YSYEKL.

This clonotype occurred once. The junction shows a germline mismatch at one end, possibly a read error. The chain employs TRBV12-3 or TRBV12-4 and TRBJ2-5; no reliable D call. The CDR3 runs to 14 residues. CDR3: CASGLGTTFRTQYF. The CDR3 DNA sequence: TGTGCCAGCGGTTTAGGAACCACCTTTCGGACCCAGTACTTC.

About this clonotype: Mismatch with germline at one junction end may stem from a read error. The chain joins TRBV4-3 to TRBJ1-2, with a tentative D call TRBD1 (5 bases). CDR3 length equals 15 residues. Germline loops: CDR1 LGHNA, CDR2 YSLEER. CDR3 region: CAGSQSPGGSYGYTF. DNA of the CDR3: TGCGCCGGCAGCCAGAGTCCCGGGGGATCTTATGGCTACACCTTC.

In regard to this clonotype: The junction departs from the called germline gene at one end, perhaps through a read error. The gene calls are TRBV11-3 and TRBJ2-2; TRBD2 agrees at 11 bases. The CDR3 covers 16 residues. Germline loops: CDR1 SGHNT, CDR2 YENEEA. The DNA for the CDR3 is TGTGCCAGCAGTGTAGGACTAGCGGGTCGGACCGGGGAGTTGTTTTTT. It codes for CASSVGLAGRTGELFF.

Comment on this clonotype: A much larger clone sits a single nucleotide away, making a read error possible. This rearrangement joins TRBV4-2 to TRBJ2-1; no reliable D call. Germline values: CDR1 LGHNA, CDR2 YNFKEQ. The CDR3 has 15 amino acids. Between the trimmed V and J ends, which lost 3 bases and 5 bases, there was a span of 14 bases. DNA for the CDR3: TGTGCCAGCAGCCATGTTAGTTTTTCCGACAATGAGCAGTTCTTC. Translated: CASSHVSFSDNEQFF.

A word on this clonotype: A much more abundant neighbour one base away suggests this may be a read error. Here the CDR3 reads CASSLIEGETQNF. In nucleotides, the CDR3 is TGTGCCAGCAGTTTAATTGAGGGGGAGACCCAGAACTTC. V and J are TRBV12-3 or TRBV12-4 and TRBJ2-5; perhaps TRBD1 as D (6 bases). This CDR3 spans 13 amino acids.

This clonotype was counted a few times. The rearrangement uses TRBV19 and TRBJ2-1; a possible D gene is TRBD1 (6 bases). The germline gives CDR1 LNHDA, CDR2 SQIVND (reference sequence). There are 16 residues in the CDR3. With 1 base removed from V and 4 bases from J, the gap between germline ends came to 14 bases. The CDR3 spells CASSIVGTPGYNEQFF. In nucleotides, the CDR3 is TGTGCCAGTAGTATAGTTGGGACACCGGGGTACAATGAGCAGTTCTTC.

In this sample, this clonotype turned up a few times. Given a much more abundant clone one base away, this may be a read error. The rearrangement joins TRBV5-6 to TRBJ2-7, with 9 positions matching TRBD1. CDR1 is SGHDT and CDR2 is YYEEEE in the germline V gene. This CDR3 contains 15 residues. The CDR3 region has the DNA TGTACCAGCAGCTTGGTGGGACAGGGAAGTTACGAGCAGTACTTC. The encoded protein is CTSSLVGQGSYEQYF.

This chain links TRBV5-1 with TRBJ2-3; 7 bases line up with TRBD1. The ends lost 4 bases at V and 11 bases at J; junction bases unmatched: 16. Germline CDR1 and CDR2: SGHRS and YFSETQ. The CDR3 runs 15 residues. CDR3 in amino acids: CASSLTGLTPYMQYF. CDR3 coding DNA: TGCGCCAGCAGCCTGACAGGGTTGACGCCATATATGCAGTATTTT.

This clonotype has just one count. CDR3 protein: CASGWAWDEQYF. The CDR3 DNA follows: TGTGCCAGCGGCTGGGCGTGGGACGAGCAGTACTTC. The chain recombines TRBV7-9 with TRBJ2-7, with D unresolved. Trimming removed 8 bases from V and 5 bases from J, with 13 bases in between. CDR1 is SEHNR and CDR2 is FQNEAQ in the germline V gene (reference sequence). The CDR3 loop spans 12 amino acids. Full variable domain (outside the CDR3, taken from reference TRBV7-9 and TRBJ2-7): DTGVSQNPRHKITKRGQNVTFRCDPISEHNRLYWYRQTLGQGPEFLTYFQNEAQLEKSRLLSDRFSAERPKGSFSTLEIQRTEQGDSAMYLCASGWAWDEQYFGPGTRLTVT.